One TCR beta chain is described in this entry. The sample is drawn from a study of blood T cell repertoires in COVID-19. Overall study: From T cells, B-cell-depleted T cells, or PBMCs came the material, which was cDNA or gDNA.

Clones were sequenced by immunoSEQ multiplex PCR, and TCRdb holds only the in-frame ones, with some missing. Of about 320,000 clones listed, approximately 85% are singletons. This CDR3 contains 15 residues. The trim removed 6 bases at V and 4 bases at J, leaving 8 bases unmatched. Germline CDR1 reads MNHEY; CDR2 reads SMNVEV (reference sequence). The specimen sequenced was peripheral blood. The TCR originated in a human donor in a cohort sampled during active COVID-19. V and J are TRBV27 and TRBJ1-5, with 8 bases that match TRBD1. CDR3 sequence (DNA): TGTGCCAGCAGAGGACAGGGAATGGGGAATCAGCCCCAGCATTTT. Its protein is CASRGQGMGNQPQHF.